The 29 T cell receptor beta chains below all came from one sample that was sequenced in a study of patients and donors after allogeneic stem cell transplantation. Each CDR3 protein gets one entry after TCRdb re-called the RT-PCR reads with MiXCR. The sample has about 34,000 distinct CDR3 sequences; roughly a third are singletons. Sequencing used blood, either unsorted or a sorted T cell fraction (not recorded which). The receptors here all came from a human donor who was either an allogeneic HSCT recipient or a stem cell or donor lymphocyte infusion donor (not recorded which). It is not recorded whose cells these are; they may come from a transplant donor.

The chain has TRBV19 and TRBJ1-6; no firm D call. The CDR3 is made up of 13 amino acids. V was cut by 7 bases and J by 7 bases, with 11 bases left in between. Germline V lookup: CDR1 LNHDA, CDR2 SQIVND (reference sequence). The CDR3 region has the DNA TGTGCCAGTAACGGGCAGGAAAATTCACCCCTCCACTTT. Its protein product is CASNGQENSPLHF.

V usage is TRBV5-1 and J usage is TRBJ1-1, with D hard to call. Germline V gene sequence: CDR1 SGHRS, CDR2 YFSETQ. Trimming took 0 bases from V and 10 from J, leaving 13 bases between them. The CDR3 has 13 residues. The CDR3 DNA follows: TGCGCCAGCAGCTTGGCCCTAGGCAGTAGAGCTTTCTTT. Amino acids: CASSLALGSRAFF.

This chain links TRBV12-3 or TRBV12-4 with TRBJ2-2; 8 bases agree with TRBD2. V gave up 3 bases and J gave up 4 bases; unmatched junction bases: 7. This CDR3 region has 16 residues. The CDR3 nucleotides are TGTGCCAGCAGTTTTAGGAGGACTAGCCTCACCGGGGAGCTGTTTTTT. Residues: CASSFRRTSLTGELFF.

The CDR3 protein is CASSTDISEKLFF. The CDR3 DNA follows: TGCGCCAGCAGCACGGACATATCTGAAAAACTGTTTTTT. This chain connects TRBV5-1 to TRBJ1-4; D is possibly TRBD1 (5 bases). The CDR3 has 13 amino acids. V was cut by 4 bases and J by 7 bases, with 11 bases left in between. Germline CDR1 reads SGHRS; CDR2 reads YFSETQ.

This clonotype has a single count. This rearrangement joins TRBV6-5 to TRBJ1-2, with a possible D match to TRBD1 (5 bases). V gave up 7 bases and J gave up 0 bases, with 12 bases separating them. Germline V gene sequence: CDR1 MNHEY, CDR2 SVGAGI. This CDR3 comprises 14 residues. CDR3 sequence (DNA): TGTGCCAGCAACCGGGACGGAGCTAACTATGGCTACACCTTC. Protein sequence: CASNRDGANYGYTF.

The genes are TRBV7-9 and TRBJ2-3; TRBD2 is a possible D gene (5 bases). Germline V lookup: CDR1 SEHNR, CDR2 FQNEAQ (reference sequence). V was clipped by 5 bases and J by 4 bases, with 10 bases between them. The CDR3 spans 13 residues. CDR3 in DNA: TGTGCCAGCAGCCCCGGGGAGTCAGATACGCAGTATTTT. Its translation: CASSPGESDTQYF.

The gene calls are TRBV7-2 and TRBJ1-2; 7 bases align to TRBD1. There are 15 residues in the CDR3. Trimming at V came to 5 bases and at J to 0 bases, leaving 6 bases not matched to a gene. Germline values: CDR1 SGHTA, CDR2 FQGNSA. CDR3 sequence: CASSPHRGTNYGYTF. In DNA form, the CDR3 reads TGTGCCAGCAGCCCACACAGGGGTACTAACTATGGCTACACCTTC.

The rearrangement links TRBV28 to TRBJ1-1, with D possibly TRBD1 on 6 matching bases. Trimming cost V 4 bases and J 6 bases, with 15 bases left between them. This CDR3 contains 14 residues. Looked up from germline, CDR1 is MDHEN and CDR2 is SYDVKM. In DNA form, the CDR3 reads TGTGCCAGCAGTTCAGGCTACAGGGACCCTGAAGCTTTCTTT. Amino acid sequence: CASSSGYRDPEAFF.

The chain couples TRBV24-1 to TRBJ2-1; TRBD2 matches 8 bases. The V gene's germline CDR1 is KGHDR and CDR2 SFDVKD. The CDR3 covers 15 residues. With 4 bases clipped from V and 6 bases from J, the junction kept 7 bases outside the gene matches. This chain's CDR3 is CATSDPLAGLNEQFF. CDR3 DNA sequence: TGTGCCACCAGTGACCCTCTAGCGGGCCTCAATGAGCAGTTCTTC.

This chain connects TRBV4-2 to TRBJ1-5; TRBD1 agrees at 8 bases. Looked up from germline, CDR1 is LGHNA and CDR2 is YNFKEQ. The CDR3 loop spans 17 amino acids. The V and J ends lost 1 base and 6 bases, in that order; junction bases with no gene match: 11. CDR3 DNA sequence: TGTGCCAGCAGCCAAGTAGGAGAGACAGGGGACGGTCAGCCCCAGCATTTT. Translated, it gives CASSQVGETGDGQPQHF.

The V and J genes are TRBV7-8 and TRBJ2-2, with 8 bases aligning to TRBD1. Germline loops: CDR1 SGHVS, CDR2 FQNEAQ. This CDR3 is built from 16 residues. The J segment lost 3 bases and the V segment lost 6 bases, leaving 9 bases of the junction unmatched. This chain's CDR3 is CASRYAGQVYTGELFF. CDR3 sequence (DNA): TGTGCCAGCAGATACGCGGGACAGGTGTACACCGGGGAGCTGTTTTTT. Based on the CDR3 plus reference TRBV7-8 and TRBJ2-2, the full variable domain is GAGVSQSPRYKVAKRGQDVALRCDPISGHVSLFWYQQALGQGPEFLTYFQNEAQLDKSGLPSDRFFAERPEGSVSTLKIQRTQQEDSAVYLCASRYAGQVYTGELFFGEGSRLTVL.

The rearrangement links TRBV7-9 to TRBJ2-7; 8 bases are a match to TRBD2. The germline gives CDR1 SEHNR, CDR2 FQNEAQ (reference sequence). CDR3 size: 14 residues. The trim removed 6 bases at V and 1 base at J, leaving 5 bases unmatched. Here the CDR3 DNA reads TGTGCCAGCAGAGAGCGGGAGCATTCCTACGAGCAGTACTTC. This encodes CASREREHSYEQYF.

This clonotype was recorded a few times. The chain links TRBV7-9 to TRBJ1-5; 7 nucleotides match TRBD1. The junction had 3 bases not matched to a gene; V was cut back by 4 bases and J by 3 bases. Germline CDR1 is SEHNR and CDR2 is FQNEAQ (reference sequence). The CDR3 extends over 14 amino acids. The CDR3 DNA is TGTGCCAGCAGCTGGGGACAGACCAATCAGCCCCAGCATTTT. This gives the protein CASSWGQTNQPQHF.

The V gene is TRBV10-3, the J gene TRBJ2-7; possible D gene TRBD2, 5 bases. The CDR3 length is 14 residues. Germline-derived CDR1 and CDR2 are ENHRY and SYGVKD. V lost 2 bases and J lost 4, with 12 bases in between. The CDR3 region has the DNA TGTGCCATCAGTGAGAGGGCTAGAGGGTACGAGCAGTACTTC. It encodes CAISERARGYEQYF.

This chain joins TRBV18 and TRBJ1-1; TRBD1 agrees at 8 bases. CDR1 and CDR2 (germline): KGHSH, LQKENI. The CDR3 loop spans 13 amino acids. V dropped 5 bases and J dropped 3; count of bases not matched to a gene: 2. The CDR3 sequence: CASSATGDTEAFF. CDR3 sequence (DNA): TGTGCCAGCTCAGCGACAGGGGACACTGAAGCTTTCTTT.

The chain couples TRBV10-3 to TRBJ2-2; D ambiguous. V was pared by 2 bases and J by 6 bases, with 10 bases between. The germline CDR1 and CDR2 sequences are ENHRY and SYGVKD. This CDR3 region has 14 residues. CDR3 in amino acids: CAISERQDPGELFF. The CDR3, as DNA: TGTGCCATCAGTGAGCGGCAGGATCCCGGGGAGCTGTTTTTT.

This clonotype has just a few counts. The CDR3 is CASSQDSGGGVYYGYTF. Here the CDR3 DNA reads TGCGCCAGCAGCCAAGATTCGGGTGGCGGGGTATACTATGGCTACACCTTC. The chain couples TRBV4-3 to TRBJ1-2, with unresolved D. Looked up from germline, CDR1 is LGHNA and CDR2 is YSLEER. The germline V and J ends were trimmed by 0 bases and 3 bases, with 17 bases remaining between them. The CDR3 sequence is 17 residues long.

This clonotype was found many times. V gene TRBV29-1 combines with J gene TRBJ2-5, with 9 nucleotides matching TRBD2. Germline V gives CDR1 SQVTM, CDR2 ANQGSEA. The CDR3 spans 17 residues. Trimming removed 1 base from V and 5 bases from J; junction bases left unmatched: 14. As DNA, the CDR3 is TGCAGCGTTGAAGTCCGGTGGCGGCTAGCGGGAAAGGAGACCCAGTACTTC. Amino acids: CSVEVRWRLAGKETQYF.

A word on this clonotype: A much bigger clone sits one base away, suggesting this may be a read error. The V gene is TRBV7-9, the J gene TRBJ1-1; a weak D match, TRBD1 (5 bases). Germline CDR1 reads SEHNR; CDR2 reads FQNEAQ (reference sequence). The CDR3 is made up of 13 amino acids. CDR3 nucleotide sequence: TGTGCCAGCAGCTTTATGGGGGGGACTGAAGCTCTCTTT. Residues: CASSFMGGTEALF.

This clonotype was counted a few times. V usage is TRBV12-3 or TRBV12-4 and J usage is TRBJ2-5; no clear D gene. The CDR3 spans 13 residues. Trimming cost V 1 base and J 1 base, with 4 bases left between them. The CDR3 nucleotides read TGTGCCAGCAGTTTAGACCTCCAAGAGACCCAGTACTTC. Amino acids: CASSLDLQETQYF.

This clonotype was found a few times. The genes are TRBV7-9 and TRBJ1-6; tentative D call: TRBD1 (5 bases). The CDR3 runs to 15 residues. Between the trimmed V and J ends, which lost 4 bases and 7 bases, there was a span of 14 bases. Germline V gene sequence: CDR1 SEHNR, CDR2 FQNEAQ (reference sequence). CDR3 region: CASSWTQGLNSPLHF. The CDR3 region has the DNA TGTGCCAGCAGCTGGACTCAGGGTCTCAATTCACCCCTCCACTTT.

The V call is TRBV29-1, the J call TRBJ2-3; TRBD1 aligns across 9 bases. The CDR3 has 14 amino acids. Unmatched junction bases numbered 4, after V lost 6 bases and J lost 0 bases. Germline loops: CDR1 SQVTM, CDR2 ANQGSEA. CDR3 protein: CSVAQGASTDTQYF. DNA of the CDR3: TGCAGCGTCGCACAGGGGGCGAGCACAGATACGCAGTATTTT.

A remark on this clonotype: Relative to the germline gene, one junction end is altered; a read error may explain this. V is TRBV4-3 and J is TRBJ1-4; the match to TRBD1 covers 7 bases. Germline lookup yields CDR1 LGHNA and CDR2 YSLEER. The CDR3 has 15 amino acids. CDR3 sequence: CASSRDSLFNEKLFF. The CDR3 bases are TGCGCTAGCAGCCGGGACAGCCTATTTAATGAAAAACTGTTTTTT.

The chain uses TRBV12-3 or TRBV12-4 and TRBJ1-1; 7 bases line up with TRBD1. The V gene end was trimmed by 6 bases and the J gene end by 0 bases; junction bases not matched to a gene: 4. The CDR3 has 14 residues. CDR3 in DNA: TGTGCCAGCAGGTTCGGGACAGTGAACACTGAAGCTTTCTTT. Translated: CASRFGTVNTEAFF.

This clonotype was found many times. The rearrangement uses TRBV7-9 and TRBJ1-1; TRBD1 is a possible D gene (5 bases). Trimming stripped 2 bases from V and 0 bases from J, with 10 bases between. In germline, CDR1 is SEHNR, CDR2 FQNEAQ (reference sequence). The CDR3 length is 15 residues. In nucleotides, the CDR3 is TGTGCCAGCAGCTTATCGGGGGGAGTGAACACTGAAGCTTTCTTT. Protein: CASSLSGGVNTEAFF.

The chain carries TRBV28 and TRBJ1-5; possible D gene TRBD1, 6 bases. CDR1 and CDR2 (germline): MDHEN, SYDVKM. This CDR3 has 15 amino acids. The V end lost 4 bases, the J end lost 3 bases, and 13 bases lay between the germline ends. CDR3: CASSWAGTYNQPQHF. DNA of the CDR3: TGTGCCAGCAGTTGGGCCGGGACATACAATCAGCCCCAGCATTTT.

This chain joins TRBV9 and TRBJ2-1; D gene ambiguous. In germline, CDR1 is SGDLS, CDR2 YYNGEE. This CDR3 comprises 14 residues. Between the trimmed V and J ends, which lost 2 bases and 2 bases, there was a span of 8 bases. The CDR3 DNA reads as TGTGCCAGCAGCGTGGCGGAACCCTACAATGAGCAGTTCTTC. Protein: CASSVAEPYNEQFF.

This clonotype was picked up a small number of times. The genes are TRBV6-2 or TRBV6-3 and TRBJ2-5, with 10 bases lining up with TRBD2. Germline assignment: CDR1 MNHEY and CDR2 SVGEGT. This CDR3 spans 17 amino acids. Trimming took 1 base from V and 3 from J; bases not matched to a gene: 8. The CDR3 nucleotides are TGTGCCAGCAGTTACTGGGGACTAGCGCGAGATGAAGAGACCCAGTACTTC. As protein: CASSYWGLARDEETQYF.

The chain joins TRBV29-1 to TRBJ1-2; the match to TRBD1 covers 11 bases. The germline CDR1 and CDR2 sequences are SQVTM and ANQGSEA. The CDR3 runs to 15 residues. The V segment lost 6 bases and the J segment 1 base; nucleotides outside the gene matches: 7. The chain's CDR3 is CSVDRGLKSNYGYTF. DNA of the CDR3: TGCAGCGTGGACAGGGGGCTCAAAAGTAACTATGGCTACACCTTC.